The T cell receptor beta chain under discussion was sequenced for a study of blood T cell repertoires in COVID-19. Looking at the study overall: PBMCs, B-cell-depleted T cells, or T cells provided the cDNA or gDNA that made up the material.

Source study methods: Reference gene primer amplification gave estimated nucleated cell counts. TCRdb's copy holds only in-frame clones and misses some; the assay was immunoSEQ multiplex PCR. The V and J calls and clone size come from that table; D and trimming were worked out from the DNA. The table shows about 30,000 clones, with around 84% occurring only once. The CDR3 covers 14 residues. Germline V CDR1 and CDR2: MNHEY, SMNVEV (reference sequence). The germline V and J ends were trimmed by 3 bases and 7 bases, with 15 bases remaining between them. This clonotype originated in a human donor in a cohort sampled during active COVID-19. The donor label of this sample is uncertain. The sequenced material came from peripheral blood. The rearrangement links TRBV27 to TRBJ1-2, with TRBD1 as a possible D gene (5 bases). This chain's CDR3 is CASSLTAGYSGYTF. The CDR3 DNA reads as TGTGCCAGCAGTTTGACGGCAGGGTACTCTGGCTACACCTTC.